The 27 T cell receptor beta chains below all came from one sample that was sequenced in a study of cytomegalovirus exposure and HLA in healthy donors. This PCR relied on a set of 60 Vbeta primers and 13 Jbeta primers. The table came from immunoSEQ multiplex PCR; TCRdb's copy has only in-frame clones and leaves some out. Of about 50,000 clones in the sample, 77% were seen once. Sequencing used PBMCs. The receptors shown here come from a woman in her forties in good health and CMV-seropositive.

The chain joins TRBV5-6 to TRBJ2-5; TRBD2 matches at 8 bases. Germline V gene data show CDR1 as SGHDT and CDR2 as YYEEEE. CDR3 length equals 16 residues. V lost 3 bases to trimming and J lost 7 bases; unmatched junction nucleotides: 14. The CDR3, as DNA: TGTGCCAGCAGCTCCGGACCGACTAGCGTTATAGGGACCCAGTACTTC. Translating gives CASSSGPTSVIGTQYF.

The CDR3 DNA reads as TGTGCCAGCAGGTCACAGGGATCCCCGAACACTGAAGCTTTCTTT. Its protein product is CASRSQGSPNTEAFF. The chain carries TRBV2 and TRBJ1-1; possibly TRBD1 for D (6 bases). The ends were cut back, 6 bases at V and 1 base at J, with 15 bases in the middle. The CDR3 has 15 residues. Germline-derived CDR1 and CDR2 are SNHLY and FYNNEI. Filled out from reference TRBV2 and TRBJ1-1, the complete variable domain reads EPEVTQTPSHQVTQMGQEVILRCVPISNHLYFYWYRQILGQKVEFLVSFYNNEISEKSEIFDDQFSVERPDGSNFTLKIRSTKLEDSAMYFCASRSQGSPNTEAFFGQGTRLTVV.

The chain employs TRBV28 and TRBJ1-5; 7 nucleotides line up with TRBD1. The CDR3 is made up of 13 amino acids. Looked up from germline, CDR1 is MDHEN and CDR2 is SYDVKM. The trim removed 5 bases at V and 6 bases at J, leaving 4 bases unmatched. The CDR3, as DNA: TGTGCCAGCAGTGACAGGGCAAGTCAGCCCCAGCATTTT. Protein sequence: CASSDRASQPQHF.

V is TRBV7-8 and J is TRBJ1-1; tentative D call: TRBD1 (6 bases). With 5 bases removed from V and 1 base from J, the gap between germline ends came to 14 bases. The CDR3 extends over 15 amino acids. Germline CDR1 reads SGHVS; CDR2 reads FQNEAQ. The CDR3 region is CASSLWTAKNTEAFF. CDR3 coding DNA: TGTGCCAGCAGCCTCTGGACAGCGAAGAACACTGAAGCTTTCTTT. Together with reference TRBV7-8 and TRBJ1-1, the CDR3 gives the full variable domain: GAGVSQSPRYKVAKRGQDVALRCDPISGHVSLFWYQQALGQGPEFLTYFQNEAQLDKSGLPSDRFFAERPEGSVSTLKIQRTQQEDSAVYLCASSLWTAKNTEAFFGQGTRLTVV.

The chain employs TRBV25-1 and TRBJ2-7; possible D gene TRBD1, 5 bases. The V end was cut by 2 bases, the J end by 3 bases, with 17 bases between. Per germline, CDR1 MGHDK and CDR2 SYGVNS. CDR3 length equals 16 residues. The DNA of the CDR3 is TGTGCCAGCAGTGAAACGTGGGGAAAAGGGGTCTACGAGCAGTACTTC. This gives the protein CASSETWGKGVYEQYF.

V usage is TRBV5-4 and J usage is TRBJ2-7, with TRBD2 matching 11 bases. V gave up 1 base and J gave up 3 bases; unmatched junction bases: 3. In germline, CDR1 is SGHNT, CDR2 YYREEE (reference sequence). The CDR3 is made up of 15 amino acids. The CDR3 is CASSLPGLAVYEQYF. DNA for the CDR3: TGTGCCAGCAGCTTGCCGGGACTAGCGGTCTACGAGCAGTACTTC.

V gene TRBV6-6 combines with J gene TRBJ1-6; TRBD1 is a possible D gene (6 bases). This CDR3 has 12 residues. In germline, CDR1 is MNHNY, CDR2 SVGAGI (reference sequence). V gave up 6 bases and J gave up 13 bases, with 13 bases separating them. The CDR3 DNA follows: TGTGCCAGCAGCGACACAGGGATCCCCCTCCACTTT. Protein sequence: CASSDTGIPLHF.

This chain connects TRBV7-9 to TRBJ1-2; D call uncertain. CDR3 length equals 13 residues. Germline CDR1 is SEHNR and CDR2 is FQNEAQ (reference sequence). V lost 3 bases, J lost 3 bases, and 8 bases lay in between. The CDR3 DNA follows: TGTGCCAGCAGCTTCACAGTGTACTATGGCTACACCTTC. It yields the protein CASSFTVYYGYTF.

This clone was found once. The J gene is TRBJ2-5, the V gene TRBV7-9; 8 positions agree with TRBD1. Germline CDR1 is SEHNR and CDR2 is FQNEAQ (reference sequence). The length of the CDR3 is 16 residues. V shed 6 bases, J shed 0 bases, and the junction held 9 bases outside the gene matches. The DNA for the CDR3 is TGTGCCAGCAGGTCCCAAGGACAGGGACACCAAGAGACCCAGTACTTC. Translated: CASRSQGQGHQETQYF.

The genes are TRBV18 and TRBJ2-3, with 7 bases that match TRBD1. Per the germline V gene, CDR1 is KGHSH and CDR2 is LQKENI. The CDR3 covers 15 residues. The V and J ends lost 2 bases and 2 bases, in that order; junction bases with no gene match: 4. This chain's CDR3 is CASSPTQGITDTQYF. DNA for the CDR3: TGTGCCAGCTCACCAACACAGGGGATCACAGATACGCAGTATTTT.

This clone is a singleton in its sample. The chain carries TRBV5-5 and TRBJ1-2, with D hard to call. This CDR3 has 15 amino acids. From germline, CDR1 is SGHKS and CDR2 YYEKEE (reference sequence). The V end lost 4 bases, the J end lost 3 bases, and 16 bases lay between the germline ends. In DNA, the CDR3 is TGTGCCAGCAGCCCGCCGGCACAGCCACACTATGGCTACACCTTC. This encodes CASSPPAQPHYGYTF.

This chain joins TRBV14 and TRBJ2-5; the D is unclear. V lost 1 base, J lost 6 bases, and 9 bases lay in between. Per germline, CDR1 SGHDN and CDR2 FVKESK. This CDR3 is built from 13 residues. CDR3 nucleotides: TGTGCCAGCAGCCAAGTGGCCCAGAAGACCCAGTACTTC. It is translated as CASSQVAQKTQYF.

V usage is TRBV7-9 and J usage is TRBJ1-2; the match to TRBD1 covers 8 bases. This CDR3 has 15 amino acids. The V gene's germline CDR1 is SEHNR and CDR2 FQNEAQ (reference sequence). Losses at the gene ends were 5 bases for V and 4 bases for J; bases not matched to a gene: 9. The CDR3 DNA follows: TGTGCCAGCAGCCAAGGGGCAGGGGGCAGCTATGGCTACACCTTC. It yields the protein CASSQGAGGSYGYTF.

The chain links TRBV27 to TRBJ2-7, with 13 bases fitting TRBD2. CDR1 is MNHEY, CDR2 SMNVEV, per germline (reference sequence). The V gene end was trimmed by 6 bases and the J gene end by 9 bases; junction bases not matched to a gene: 8. CDR3 size: 14 residues. The CDR3 loop reads CASSPGLAGRVQYF. CDR3 nucleotide sequence: TGTGCCAGCAGCCCGGGACTAGCGGGGAGAGTGCAGTACTTC.

The rearrangement joins TRBV5-6 to TRBJ1-6; TRBD1 is a possible D gene (6 bases). Germline CDR1 reads SGHDT; CDR2 reads YYEEEE. Trimming cost V 4 bases and J 10 bases, with 18 bases left between them. CDR3 length equals 15 residues. DNA for the CDR3: TGTGCCAGCAGCCCCTCTCCGGGGGGCAAGTCACCCCTCCACTTT. Translated, it gives CASSPSPGGKSPLHF.

This sequence joins TRBV5-5 and TRBJ1-1; 8 nucleotides match TRBD1. The germline gives CDR1 SGHKS, CDR2 YYEKEE (reference sequence). V shed 4 bases, J shed 5 bases, and the junction held 19 bases outside the gene matches. The CDR3 is 18 amino acids. CDR3 sequence: CASSPNPGQAMGGTEAFF. In DNA, the CDR3 is TGTGCCAGCAGCCCGAACCCGGGACAGGCCATGGGTGGGACTGAAGCTTTCTTT.

This clone appeared once. This chain connects TRBV6-6 to TRBJ2-1, with D possibly being TRBD1 (5 bases). Germline-derived CDR1 and CDR2 are MNHNY and SVGAGI (reference sequence). V was pared by 9 bases and J by 5 bases, with 8 bases between. The CDR3 has 11 residues. CDR3: CASQGDNEQFF. DNA for the CDR3: TGTGCCAGTCAAGGGGACAATGAGCAGTTCTTC.

This CDR3 is CASSLNRGGTGGYTF. The CDR3 region has the DNA TGTGCCAGCAGCCTCAACAGGGGGGGGACGGGTGGCTACACCTTC. J is TRBJ1-2 and V is TRBV9, with TRBD1 identical over 8 bases. This CDR3 spans 15 amino acids. J was trimmed by 7 bases and V by 4 bases; bases with no gene match: 12. In germline, CDR1 is SGDLS, CDR2 YYNGEE.

The chain uses TRBV5-4 and TRBJ2-4, with TRBD2 matching 7 bases. Trimming removed 4 bases from V and 0 bases from J; junction bases left unmatched: 10. This CDR3 contains 17 residues. CDR1 is SGHNT and CDR2 is YYREEE in the germline V gene (reference sequence). CDR3 region: CASSPPGGPSAKNIQYF. CDR3 sequence (DNA): TGTGCCAGCAGCCCGCCGGGGGGACCATCAGCCAAAAACATTCAGTACTTC.

In this sample, this clone turned up a few times. This rearrangement joins TRBV6-4 to TRBJ1-1; unclear D gene. Germline loops: CDR1 MRHNA, CDR2 SNTAGT. There are 13 residues in the CDR3. V was trimmed by 5 bases and J by 1 base, leaving 8 bases between them. CDR3 amino acids: CASSQTTNTEAFF. The CDR3 DNA reads as TGTGCCAGCAGTCAAACAACGAACACTGAAGCTTTCTTT.

The chain has TRBV5-4 and TRBJ2-1, with D perhaps TRBD1 (5 bases). CDR3 length equals 16 residues. Trimming took off 4 bases at V and 7 bases at J, with 21 bases between the two ends. Germline loops: CDR1 SGHNT, CDR2 YYREEE (reference sequence). CDR3 sequence (DNA): TGTGCCAGCAGCCCCCCCCGGCAGGGTAATTGGAATGAGCAGTTCTTC. It yields the protein CASSPPRQGNWNEQFF.

The DNA for the CDR3 is TGCGCCAGCAGCCAAATTCTCGGAGCTCGGCCGGGCGAGCAGTACTTC. Translated, it gives CASSQILGARPGEQYF. The chain joins TRBV4-1 to TRBJ2-7; no clear D gene. The CDR3 length is 16 residues. Germline CDR1 is MGHRA and CDR2 is YSYEKL. The V end was cut by 2 bases, the J end by 6 bases, with 20 bases between.

The chain carries TRBV5-1 and TRBJ1-6; TRBD1 matches 11 bases. Germline CDR1 SGHRS, CDR2 YFSETQ. The CDR3 sequence is 13 residues long. With 7 bases clipped from V and 9 bases from J, the junction kept 3 bases outside the gene matches. For the CDR3, the DNA is TGCGCCAGCGGGACAGGGGGAACTTCACCCCTCCACTTT. Translating gives CASGTGGTSPLHF. Full variable domain (missing parts from reference TRBV5-1 and TRBJ1-6): KAGVTQTPRYLIKTRGQQVTLSCSPISGHRSVSWYQQTPGQGLQFLFEYFSETQRNKGNFPGRFSGRQFSNSRSEMNVSTLELGDSALYLCASGTGGTSPLHFGNGTRLTVT.

The CDR3 protein is CASRPTDRMNTEAFF. The DNA for the CDR3 is TGTGCCAGCAGACCCACCGACAGGATGAACACTGAAGCTTTCTTT. The chain combines TRBV7-9 with TRBJ1-1; TRBD1 is a possible D gene (6 bases). The CDR3 is made up of 15 amino acids. V was cut by 6 bases and J by 0 bases, with 14 bases left in between. The germline gives CDR1 SEHNR, CDR2 FQNEAQ (reference sequence).

In its sample, this clone was seen a few times. This sequence joins TRBV6-5 and TRBJ2-7; 9 nucleotides match TRBD1. The CDR3 consists of 15 residues. Germline V gives CDR1 MNHEY, CDR2 SVGAGI. V shed 0 bases and J 2 bases; nucleotides not matched to a gene: 2. The CDR3 DNA sequence: TGTGCCAGCAGTTACTCCGGGACAGGGCCCTACGAGCAGTACTTC. Translation: CASSYSGTGPYEQYF.

The chain is built from TRBV29-1 and TRBJ1-1; TRBD1 matches at 12 bases. This CDR3 is built from 14 residues. Germline values: CDR1 SQVTM, CDR2 ANQGSEA. The V gene end was trimmed by 6 bases and the J gene end by 5 bases; junction bases not matched to a gene: 7. CDR3 loop: CSVGQGALGTEAFF. CDR3 nucleotides: TGCAGCGTGGGACAGGGGGCATTGGGGACTGAAGCTTTCTTT.

The V call is TRBV5-1, the J call TRBJ1-6, with D possibly TRBD1 on 6 matching bases. The CDR3 is made up of 14 amino acids. V was pared by 3 bases and J by 10 bases, with 14 bases between. Germline V CDR1 and CDR2: SGHRS, YFSETQ. CDR3 nucleotides: TGCGCCAGCAGCTGGGGACAAAGCGACTCACCCCTCCACTTT. Translating gives CASSWGQSDSPLHF.